What follows is one T cell receptor beta chain and its context. Its specificity is unknown. These data come from a study of blood T cells in healthy people across ages. Alongside a J-beta primer mix, a sample-barcoded 5' primer served in a second PCR lasting about 7 to 12 cycles. TCRdb passed the 5' RACE reads through MiXCR, listing each CDR3 protein once. Among about 1.8 million distinct CDR3 sequences listed, around half were seen once. The CDR3 is 13 residues long. Trimming pared 3 bases from V and 7 bases from J, leaving 13 bases between. CDR1 and CDR2 (germline): SGHDT, YYEEEE. Study results and caveats: With naive T cell percentage, TCR beta diversity showed a strong correlation.

The receptor was derived from a woman in her 40s in good health. Material for sequencing was blood. J is TRBJ1-2 and V is TRBV5-6, with a possible D match to TRBD1 (5 bases). The CDR3 DNA sequence: TGTGCCAGCAGCTATGCAGGGTACGGTGGCTACACCTTC. It encodes CASSYAGYGGYTF.